This TCR beta chain was documented in a study of OX40 agonist ivuxolimab in advanced cancers. The repertoire was sequenced with immunoSEQ multiplex PCR; TCRdb's copy has only in-frame clones and lacks some. Counted here are tens of thousands of clones, about nine tenths occurring once; the ten biggest clones make up roughly 9.4%. Trimming removed 1 base at V and 5 bases at J, with 14 bases between. CDR1 MNHNY and CDR2 SVGAGI come from the germline V gene (reference sequence). This CDR3 region has 15 residues. The chain employs TRBV6-6 and TRBJ2-5, with a possible D match to TRBD1 (6 bases). The material sequenced was CD4+ or CD8+ T cells sorted from blood, taken in a trial of the OX40 agonist ivuxolimab. This clonotype was sampled from an adult with an advanced solid tumor such as melanoma, head and neck, liver or kidney cancer. The CDR3 bases are TGTGCCAGCAGTTACTTTGGGGGCGCCGGGGAGACCCAGTACTTC. Amino acids: CASSYFGGAGETQYF.